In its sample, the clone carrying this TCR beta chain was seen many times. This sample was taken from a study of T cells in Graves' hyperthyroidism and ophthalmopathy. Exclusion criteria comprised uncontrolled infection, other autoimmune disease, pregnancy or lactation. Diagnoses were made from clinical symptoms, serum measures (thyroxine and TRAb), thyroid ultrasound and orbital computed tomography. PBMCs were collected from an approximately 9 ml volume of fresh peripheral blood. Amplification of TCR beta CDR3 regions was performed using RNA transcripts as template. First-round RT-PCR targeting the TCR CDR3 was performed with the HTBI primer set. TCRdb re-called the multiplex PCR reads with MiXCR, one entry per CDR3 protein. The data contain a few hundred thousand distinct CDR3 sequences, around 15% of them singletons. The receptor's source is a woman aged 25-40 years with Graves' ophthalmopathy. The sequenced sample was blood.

The CDR3 spells CASSMRLAGTQETQYF. The CDR3 DNA sequence: TGTGCCAGCAGTATGAGACTAGCGGGCACCCAAGAGACCCAGTACTTC. This chain connects TRBV12-3 or TRBV12-4 to TRBJ2-5, with 10 bases aligning to TRBD2. This CDR3 is built from 16 residues. With 5 bases clipped from V and 1 base from J, the junction kept 7 bases outside the gene matches.